One and the same sample provided the 18 T cell receptor beta chains below, sequenced in a study of blood T cell repertoires in COVID-19. Some clones are missing from TCRdb's copy, which holds only in-frame ones; the method was immunoSEQ multiplex PCR. The repertoire holds about 220,000 clones, 70% to 85% seen once, with approximately 2% in the top ten. Sequenced input: peripheral blood. These receptor sequences come from a man between 35 and 55 years old who had recovered from COVID-19.

The chain uses TRBV10-3 and TRBJ2-7; perhaps TRBD2 as D (6 bases). Between the trimmed V and J ends, which lost 2 bases and 5 bases, there was a span of 13 bases. The V gene's germline CDR1 is ENHRY and CDR2 SYGVKD. This CDR3 is 14 amino acids long. CDR3 sequence: CAISEARDGDEQYF. In DNA, the CDR3 is TGTGCCATCAGTGAGGCGCGGGATGGCGACGAGCAGTACTTC.

This clone was counted a few times. The genes are TRBV12-3 or TRBV12-4 and TRBJ2-5, with 7 positions matching TRBD2. V trimming: 3 bases; J trimming: 7 bases; junction bases outside the gene matches: 5. The CDR3 extends over 13 amino acids. CDR3 loop: CASSLEGRGTQYF. In nucleotides, the CDR3 is TGTGCCAGCAGTTTGGAAGGGAGGGGGACCCAGTACTTC.

This clone was seen many times. The chain combines TRBV5-1 with TRBJ1-1; possibly TRBD1 for D (6 bases). In germline, CDR1 is SGHRS, CDR2 YFSETQ. The CDR3 runs to 14 residues. Trimming removed 4 bases from V and 1 base from J, with 11 bases in between. The CDR3 spells CASSVGHANTEAFF. The DNA for the CDR3 is TGCGCCAGCAGCGTGGGACACGCGAACACTGAAGCTTTCTTT.

This chain connects TRBV6-6 to TRBJ1-4; no firm D call. The V gene's germline CDR1 is MNHNY and CDR2 SVGAGI (reference sequence). The CDR3 contains 13 residues. The germline V and J ends were trimmed by 2 bases and 8 bases, with 9 bases remaining between them. CDR3 coding DNA: TGTGCCAGCAGTTACCGTTCCGGGGAAAAACTGTTTTTT. It codes for CASSYRSGEKLFF.

The V and J genes are TRBV7-2 and TRBJ1-2; D is perhaps TRBD1 (5 bases). CDR1 and CDR2 (germline): SGHTA, FQGNSA. CDR3 length: 17 residues. Trimming took 5 bases from V and 0 from J, leaving 19 bases between them. CDR3 residues: CASSPFGTGDSNYGYTF. As DNA, the CDR3 is TGTGCCAGCAGCCCCTTCGGGACTGGGGACTCTAACTATGGCTACACCTTC.

V is TRBV18 and J is TRBJ1-6; TRBD1 matches at 8 bases. Germline assignment: CDR1 KGHSH and CDR2 LQKENI. This CDR3 has 15 residues. Losses at the gene ends were 3 bases for V and 10 bases for J; bases not matched to a gene: 8. As DNA, the CDR3 is TGTGCCAGCTCACCCCGCGGACAGGGATGGTCACCCCTCCACTTT. As protein: CASSPRGQGWSPLHF.

The rearrangement uses TRBV27 and TRBJ2-6, with unresolved D. The CDR3 length is 13 residues. V gave up 7 bases and J gave up 5 bases, with 9 bases separating them. Germline CDR1 and CDR2: MNHEY and SMNVEV (reference sequence). The CDR3 nucleotides are TGTGCCAGCACCTCCTATAGGGCCAACGTCCTGACTTTC. Its translation is CASTSYRANVLTF.

The DNA for the CDR3 is TGTGCCAGAAGCTTAGATTTGAGTATCTCAGATACGCAGTATTTT. Encoded protein: CARSLDLSISDTQYF. The gene calls are TRBV7-5 and TRBJ2-3; the table's D call, TRBD2, has no DNA check behind it. TRBV7-5 is reported as a pseudogene. The length of the CDR3 is 15 residues.

The sample holds one count of this clone. The chain has TRBV5-1 and TRBJ2-7; no clear D. This CDR3 has 15 amino acids. The V and J ends lost 5 bases and 3 bases respectively, with 18 bases between them. Looked up from germline, CDR1 is SGHRS and CDR2 is YFSETQ. CDR3 loop: CASSLDSTPFYEQYF. As DNA, the CDR3 is TGCGCCAGCAGTCTAGACTCAACCCCATTCTACGAGCAGTACTTC. Complete variable domain (other parts from reference TRBV5-1 and TRBJ2-7): KAGVTQTPRYLIKTRGQQVTLSCSPISGHRSVSWYQQTPGQGLQFLFEYFSETQRNKGNFPGRFSGRQFSNSRSEMNVSTLELGDSALYLCASSLDSTPFYEQYFGPGTRLTVT.

This chain joins TRBV5-6 and TRBJ2-7; possible D gene TRBD1, 5 bases. CDR1 is SGHDT, CDR2 YYEEEE, per germline. The length of the CDR3 is 13 residues. With 3 bases removed from V and 3 bases from J, the gap between germline ends came to 10 bases. The CDR3 DNA reads as TGTGCCAGCAGCTCCCTCACAGGCTACGAGCAGTACTTC. It is translated as CASSSLTGYEQYF.

V is TRBV30 and J is TRBJ2-1; the match to TRBD2 covers 8 bases. The CDR3 contains 15 residues. Unmatched junction bases numbered 13, after V lost 5 bases and J lost 7 bases. The germline gives CDR1 GTSNPN, CDR2 SVGIG (reference sequence). The chain's CDR3 is CAWGLGTRWANEQFF. As DNA, the CDR3 is TGTGCCTGGGGGTTAGGGACTAGGTGGGCGAATGAGCAGTTCTTC.

This clone occurred many times. The chain uses TRBV27 and TRBJ2-1, with 7 bases identical to TRBD1. The CDR3 length is 20 residues. The V and J ends lost 6 bases and 0 bases, in that order; junction bases with no gene match: 20. Germline-derived CDR1 and CDR2 are MNHEY and SMNVEV (reference sequence). The CDR3 DNA follows: TGTGCCAGCAGCCGGGTCCCCGGGACAGAATATTTTAACTCCTACAATGAGCAGTTCTTC. It translates to CASSRVPGTEYFNSYNEQFF.

This clone was observed a few times. This chain links TRBV25-1 with TRBJ2-2; 7 positions match TRBD1. Germline V lookup: CDR1 MGHDK, CDR2 SYGVNS. The CDR3 extends over 16 amino acids. Losses at the gene ends were 3 bases for V and 0 bases for J; bases not matched to a gene: 4. The CDR3 loop is CASSDAGTANTGELFF. For the CDR3, the DNA is TGTGCCAGCAGTGATGCCGGGACAGCGAACACCGGGGAGCTGTTTTTT.

This clone has only one observation. The chain links TRBV11-3 to TRBJ2-5, with 7 bases lining up with TRBD2. Germline CDR1 reads SGHNT; CDR2 reads YENEEA. With 5 bases clipped from V and 4 bases from J, the junction kept 10 bases outside the gene matches. The CDR3 contains 15 residues. This chain's CDR3 is CASSNRGGLGETQYF. The CDR3 coding sequence is TGTGCCAGCAGCAATCGCGGAGGACTAGGAGAGACCCAGTACTTC.

The rearrangement joins TRBV5-1 to TRBJ1-5; the match to TRBD1 covers 8 bases. The CDR3 sequence is 15 residues long. V was clipped by 4 bases and J by 3 bases; unmatched bases: 6. The germline gives CDR1 SGHRS, CDR2 YFSETQ. CDR3 DNA sequence: TGCGCCAGCAGCCTAGGACAGGGCATCAATCAGCCCCAGCATTTT. Translating gives CASSLGQGINQPQHF.

This chain connects TRBV4-3 to TRBJ2-1, with D maybe TRBD1 (8 bases). V gave up 4 bases and J gave up 4 bases, with 17 bases separating them. This CDR3 contains 16 residues. The germline gives CDR1 LGHNA, CDR2 YSLEER. CDR3 region: CASSPGGGRAYNEQFF. In DNA, the CDR3 is TGCGCCAGCAGCCCAGGGGGCGGGAGAGCTTACAATGAGCAGTTCTTC.

This clone was seen once. The gene calls are TRBV5-6 and TRBJ1-1, with D possibly matching TRBD1 (6 bases). Per the germline V gene, CDR1 is SGHDT and CDR2 is YYEEEE. This CDR3 has 14 residues. Deletions cut 4 bases from V and 10 bases from J, with 20 bases between. The chain's CDR3 is CASSVGVGEGGAFF. CDR3 in DNA: TGTGCCAGCAGCGTCGGTGTAGGGGAGGGGGGAGCTTTCTTT.

The chain employs TRBV11-2 and TRBJ2-1, with D possibly being TRBD2 (6 bases). This CDR3 region has 15 residues. Between the trimmed V and J ends, which lost 4 bases and 0 bases, there was a span of 10 bases. CDR1 is SGHAT, CDR2 FQNNGV, per germline. CDR3 loop: CASSSRGSSYNEQFF. DNA of the CDR3: TGTGCCAGCAGCTCCCGGGGGAGCTCCTACAATGAGCAGTTCTTC.